The 5 T cell receptor beta chains below were found in one sample sequenced in a study of human T cells and chemical hapten exposure. Time point here: patch test 1, 2 weeks after DPC sensitization. Treatment given: therapeutic diphenylcyclopropenone sensitization with weekly scalp DPC. MiXCR was run by TCRdb on the RACE reads, yielding one entry per CDR3 protein. Here the sample spans approximately 100,000 distinct CDR3 sequences, around 10% being singletons. The specimen was whole blood, collected in connection with sensitization to the hapten diphenylcyclopropenone (DPC). All receptors derive from a middle-aged woman with alopecia areata. Some clones in this sample may be carry-over from other donors' samples.

This clonotype was counted at least ten times. V is TRBV7-6 and J is TRBJ1-1; unclear D gene. This CDR3 is built from 13 residues. V lost 5 bases, J lost 11 bases, and 18 bases lay in between. Germline CDR1 SGHVS, CDR2 FNYEAQ. The CDR3 sequence: CASSRLPSEMAFF. The CDR3 DNA follows: TGTGCCAGCAGCCGACTACCTTCAGAAATGGCTTTCTTT.

This clonotype appeared many times. The gene calls are TRBV7-3 and TRBJ2-3; D is tentatively TRBD1 or TRBD2 (6 bases each). Germline-derived CDR1 and CDR2 are SGHTA and FQGTGA. The CDR3 runs to 14 residues. V dropped 0 bases and J dropped 9 bases, with 13 bases sitting between them. The CDR3 here is CASSLTPGADTQYF. Written as DNA, the CDR3 is TGTGCCAGCAGCTTAACACCGGGGGCTGACACGCAGTATTTT.

The V call is TRBV4-3, the J call TRBJ1-2, with D perhaps TRBD1 (5 bases). The V end was cut by 0 bases, the J end by 6 bases, with 26 bases between. Germline lookup yields CDR1 LGHNA and CDR2 YSLEER. CDR3 size: 19 residues. This chain's CDR3 is CASSQDPGGGTIRNHGYTF. CDR3 nucleotides: TGCGCCAGCAGCCAAGATCCAGGAGGCGGGACCATCAGAAATCATGGCTACACCTTC.

This clonotype has a handful of counts. The chain joins TRBV25-1 to TRBJ2-2; D remains ambiguous. V shed 2 bases and J shed 5 bases, with 9 bases lying between them. Per the germline V gene, CDR1 is MGHDK and CDR2 is SYGVNS. This CDR3 is built from 14 residues. CDR3 nucleotides: TGTGCCAGCAGTGAAAGGTCGGATACCGGGGAGCTGTTTTTT. Protein: CASSERSDTGELFF.

A word on this clonotype: A much larger clone differs from this one at a single base, so this may be a read error. The V gene is TRBV29-1, the J gene TRBJ2-5; 7 bases are a match to TRBD1. The length of the CDR3 is 14 residues. Germline-derived CDR1 and CDR2 are SQVTM and ANQGSEA. CDR3 protein: CSAEGQGVGEIQYF. The CDR3 bases are TGCAGCGCTGAGGGGCAGGGGGTCGGAGAGATCCAGTACTTC. Full variable domain (remainder filled in from reference TRBV29-1 and TRBJ2-5): SAVISQKPSRDICQRGTSLTIQCQVDSQVTMMFWYRQQPGQSLTLIATANQGSEATYESGFVIDKFPISRPNLTFSTLTVSNMSPEDSSIYLCSAEGQGVGEIQYFGPGTRLLVL.